The rows below give T cell receptor beta chains drawn from one sample of a study of blood T cell repertoires in COVID-19. Clones were read by immunoSEQ multiplex PCR, and TCRdb kept only the in-frame ones, dropping some. Of 250,000 or so clones in the sample, about 89% were seen once. Sample: peripheral blood. These receptors came from a man aged 35 to 55 with active or convalescent COVID-19. Both conserved end residues are part of each CDR3. The D gene is left open where the match is weak. Size values are once, few and many counts, or a class for expanded clones, and some rows have none.

TRBV5-8	TRBD1	NA	TRBJ2-7	TGTGCCAGCAGCCCGGGACAGGTCACGGACGAGCAGTACTTC	CASSPGQVTDEQYF
TRBV19	NA	once	TRBJ1-5	TGTGCCACCCCCTTGTATCAGCCCCAGCATTTT	CATPLYQPQHF
TRBV4-1	NA	NA	TRBJ2-7	TGCGCCAGCAGCCAAGATGAGCTCAACTACGAGCAGTACTTC	CASSQDELNYEQYF
TRBV13	TRBD2	NA	TRBJ2-7	TGTGCCAGCAGCGCCCAGACTAGCGGGATAGACGAGCAGTACTTC	CASSAQTSGIDEQYF
TRBV27	NA	NA	TRBJ1-5	TGTGCCAGCAGCCGGGGGATCAATCAGCCCCAGCATTTT	CASSRGINQPQHF
TRBV7-3	TRBD2	NA	TRBJ2-2	TGTGCCAGCAGCCTCGGGGTAGCGGGAGCCGGGGAGCTGTTTTTT	CASSLGVAGAGELFF
TRBV24-1	NA	NA	TRBJ1-1	TGTGCCACCTCCTCACACCAGAACACTGAAGCTTTCTTT	CATSSHQNTEAFF
TRBV4-1	TRBD1	NA	TRBJ1-2	TGCGCCAGCAGCCAGCTCCCGACAGGGACTGGCTATGGCTACACCTTC	CASSQLPTGTGYGYTF
TRBV30	NA	NA	TRBJ2-3	TGTGCCTGGAGTGTAGCCGCGTTGGTCAGCACAGATACGCAGTATTTT	CAWSVAALVSTDTQYF
TRBV3-1/TRBV3-2	TRBD1	NA	TRBJ1-6	TGTGCCAGCAGCCGGGACAGCCGCCTAGGAGGTGATTCACCCCTCCACTTT	CASSRDSRLGGDSPLHF
TRBV5-1	TRBD1	NA	TRBJ1-2	TGCGCCAGCAGCCCCAACCTTAGACAGGGGCAACTCGGCTACACCTTC	CASSPNLRQGQLGYTF
TRBV6-5	NA	NA	TRBJ2-2	TGTGCCAACTCCCCCAGCGGAACGAACACCGGGGAGCTGTTTTTT	CANSPSGTNTGELFF
TRBV2	NA	NA	TRBJ2-2	TGTGCCAGCAGTGTAAGGGGGAACACCGGGGAGCTGTTTTTT	CASSVRGNTGELFF
TRBV6-6	NA	NA	TRBJ1-5	TGTGCCAGCAGTTACTCTTTTTCGGAATCAGCGCAGCCCCAGCATTTT	CASSYSFSESAQPQHF
TRBV4-1	TRBD1	NA	TRBJ2-7	TGCGCCAGCAGCCAGAGGGACGGGACAGGCTACGAGCAGTACTTC	CASSQRDGTGYEQYF
TRBV11-2	TRBD1	NA	TRBJ2-7	TGTGCCAGCAGCCCCCCCCGGACAGGGGACACTTGGGAGCAGTACTTC	CASSPPRTGDTWEQYF
TRBV9	TRBD1	NA	TRBJ1-5	TGTGCCAGCAGCGTAGAGTGGGTGGACAGGGGGCACGAGGACAATCAGCCCCAGCATTTT	CASSVEWVDRGHEDNQPQHF
TRBV29-1	NA	NA	TRBJ1-1	TGCAGCGTTGGGGCGGGAGGAATGAACACTGAAGCTTTCTTT	CSVGAGGMNTEAFF
TRBV5-4	NA	NA	TRBJ1-6	TGTGCCAGCAGCTTGGCCGCAGGGGCCTATAATTCACCCCTCCACTTT	CASSLAAGAYNSPLHF
TRBV28	TRBD1	NA	TRBJ1-2	TGTGCCAGCAGGGCGGCAGGGGGAAGGGGCTACACCTTC	CASRAAGGRGYTF
TRBV29-1	TRBD1	NA	TRBJ1-2	TGCAGCGTTGTAACAGGGGGCAACTATGGCTACACCTTC	CSVVTGGNYGYTF
TRBV11-3	NA	NA	TRBJ1-2	TGTGCCACCAAAAGCTTCTCAGGTCATGGCTACACCTTC	CATKSFSGHGYTF
TRBV6-6	TRBD1	NA	TRBJ2-3	TGTGCCAGCAGCACCGCCCAGACAGGGGCCACAGATACGCAGTATTTT	CASSTAQTGATDTQYF
TRBV27	TRBD1	NA	TRBJ2-7	TGTGCCAGCAGTTTGGGACAGGTGAGCTCCTACGAGCAGTACTTC	CASSLGQVSSYEQYF
TRBV19	TRBD1	NA	TRBJ1-1	TGTGCCACCGGGACAGGAGGCACTGAAGCTTTCTTT	CATGTGGTEAFF
TRBV19	NA	NA	TRBJ2-7	TGTGCCAGTAGCGAGAGGCACGCCCATTCCTACGAGCAGTACTTC	CASSERHAHSYEQYF
TRBV19	NA	once	TRBJ2-3	TGTGCCAGTAGTATAGCAGGTGTCACTAGCACAGATACGCAGTATTTT	CASSIAGVTSTDTQYF
TRBV7-6	NA	NA	TRBJ2-7	TGTGCCAGCAGCCCCCGACAGGGAGGCCGCTACGAGCAGTACTTC	CASSPRQGGRYEQYF
TRBV4-1	TRBD1	NA	TRBJ1-5	TGCGCCAGCAGCCAATCCGGACAGGTCGATCAGCCCCAGCATTTT	CASSQSGQVDQPQHF
TRBV27	NA	NA	TRBJ2-1	TGTGCCAGCAGACCCGCTAGCGTTTCCTACAATGAGCAGTTCTTC	CASRPASVSYNEQFF
TRBV5-4	NA	NA	TRBJ1-1	TGTGCCAGCAGCGGGGGGACGAACACTGAAGCTTTCTTT	CASSGGTNTEAFF
TRBV18	NA	NA	TRBJ2-2	TGTGCCAGCTCACCACAGCCTCGCGGGGAGCTGTTTTTT	CASSPQPRGELFF
TRBV25-1	NA	once	TRBJ1-5	TGTGCCAGCAGTGAATCCGGGTTTGGAACTTATAGCAATCAGCCCCAGCATTTT	CASSESGFGTYSNQPQHF
TRBV7-9	NA	NA	TRBJ2-2	TGTGCCAGCAGCTTAGCGGTAGGGGTTGGCACCGGGGAGCTGTTTTTT	CASSLAVGVGTGELFF
TRBV28	NA	NA	TRBJ2-7	TGTGCCAGCAGTGCCTTGGGGGGGCCCTACGAGCAGTACTTC	CASSALGGPYEQYF
TRBV24-1	TRBD2	NA	TRBJ2-5	TGTGCCACCAGTGAAGCGGGAAACCAAGAGACCCAGTACTTC	CATSEAGNQETQYF
TRBV18	NA	once	TRBJ2-5	TGTGCCAGCTCACGAGGGGGGGCACAAGAGACCCAGTACTTC	CASSRGGAQETQYF
TRBV30	NA	NA	TRBJ1-4	TGTGCCTGGATCAAGGAGGGTGAAAAACTGTTTTTT	CAWIKEGEKLFF
TRBV7-9	TRBD1	NA	TRBJ2-7	TGTGCCAGCAGCTTAGAGGGGACAGGGGTCTACGAGCAGTACTTC	CASSLEGTGVYEQYF
TRBV5-4	NA	once	TRBJ2-5	TGTGCCAGCAGCTTGGGGGCAGGGGATGTTCGGACCCAGTACTTC	CASSLGAGDVRTQYF
TRBV24-1	NA	NA	TRBJ1-1	TGTGCCACCAGTGATACACCGGGACACGAAGCTTTCTTT	CATSDTPGHEAFF
TRBV3-1/TRBV3-2	NA	NA	TRBJ2-1	TGTGCCAGCAGCCAAGCGGGGACCTACAATGAGCAGTTCTTC	CASSQAGTYNEQFF